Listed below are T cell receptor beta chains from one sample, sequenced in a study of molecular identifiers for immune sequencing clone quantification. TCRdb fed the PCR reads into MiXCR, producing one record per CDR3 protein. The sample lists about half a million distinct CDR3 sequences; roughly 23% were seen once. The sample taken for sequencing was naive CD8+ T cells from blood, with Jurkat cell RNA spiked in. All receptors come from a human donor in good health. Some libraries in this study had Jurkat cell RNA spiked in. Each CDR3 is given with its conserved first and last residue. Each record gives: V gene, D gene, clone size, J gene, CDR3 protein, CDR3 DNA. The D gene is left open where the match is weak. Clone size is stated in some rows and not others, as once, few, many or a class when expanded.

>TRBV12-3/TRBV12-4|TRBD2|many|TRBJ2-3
CASSLWTSRHTDTQYF
TGTGCCAGCAGTTTATGGACTAGCAGACACACAGATACGCAGTATTTT
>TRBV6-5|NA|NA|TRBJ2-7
CASRTIIMGSNSYEQYF
TGTGCCAGCAGAACAATCATCATGGGGTCAAATTCCTACGAGCAGTACTTC
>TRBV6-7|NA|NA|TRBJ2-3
CASTHPRALHTDTQYF
TGTGCCAGCACCCACCCCCGGGCGTTACACACAGATACGCAGTATTTT
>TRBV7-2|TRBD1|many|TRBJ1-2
CASSFQGAHGYTF
TGTGCCAGCAGCTTTCAGGGGGCGCATGGCTACACCTTC
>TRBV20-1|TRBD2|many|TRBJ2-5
CSARPTSGRVETQYF
TGCAGTGCTAGACCCACTAGCGGGAGAGTGGAGACCCAGTACTTC
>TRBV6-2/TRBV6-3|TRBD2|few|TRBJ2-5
CASIRTSGLETQYF
TGTGCCAGCATTCGGACTAGCGGCCTAGAGACCCAGTACTTC
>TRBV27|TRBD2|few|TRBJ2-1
CASTAGGPLEQFF
TGTGCCAGCACGGCGGGGGGGCCGCTTGAGCAGTTCTTC
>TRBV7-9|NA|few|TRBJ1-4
CASSLSSDPEGEKLFF
TGTGCCAGCAGCTTATCGTCAGACCCCGAGGGTGAAAAACTGTTTTTT
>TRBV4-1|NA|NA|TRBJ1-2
CASSQDLTGRAYGYTF
TGCGCCAGCAGCCAAGATCTTACGGGCCGCGCCTATGGCTACACCTTC
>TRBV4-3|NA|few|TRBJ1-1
CASSQGARNTEAFF
TGCGCCAGCAGCCAAGGAGCCAGAAACACTGAAGCTTTCTTT
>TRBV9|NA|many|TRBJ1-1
CASSAYQSGVTEAFF
TGTGCCAGCAGCGCCTATCAATCCGGGGTCACTGAAGCTTTCTTT
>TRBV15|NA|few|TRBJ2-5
CATSREQTQETQYF
TGTGCCACCAGCAGAGAACAGACCCAAGAGACCCAGTACTTC
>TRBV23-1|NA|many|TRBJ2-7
CASRRGDIPGDEQYF
TGCGCCAGCAGACGAGGGGACATCCCCGGGGACGAGCAGTACTTC
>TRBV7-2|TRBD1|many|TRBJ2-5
CASSLGLTGQETQYF
TGTGCCAGCAGCTTAGGATTGACAGGGCAAGAGACCCAGTACTTC
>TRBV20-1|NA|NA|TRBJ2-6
CSARDGRQTGANVLTF
TGCAGTGCTAGAGACGGCAGACAAACTGGGGCCAACGTCCTGACTTTC
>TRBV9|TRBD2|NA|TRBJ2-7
CASTPALAGIYEQYF
TGTGCCAGCACCCCTGCACTAGCGGGAATCTACGAGCAGTACTTC
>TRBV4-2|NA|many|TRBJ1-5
CASSQDQSDLGNQPQHF
TGTGCCAGCAGCCAAGATCAGTCGGATCTCGGCAATCAGCCCCAGCATTTT
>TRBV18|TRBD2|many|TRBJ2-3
CASSSYRAGRTDTQYF
TGTGCCAGCTCATCATACCGAGCGGGGAGAACAGATACGCAGTATTTT
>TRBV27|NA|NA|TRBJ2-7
CASGPRPYEQYF
TGTGCCAGCGGTCCCCGACCCTACGAGCAGTACTTC
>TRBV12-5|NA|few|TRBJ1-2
CASGFGTYQLNYGYTF
TGTGCTAGTGGTTTTGGCACCTACCAATTAAACTATGGCTACACCTTC
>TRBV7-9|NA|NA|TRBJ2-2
CASSPEVGNTGELFF
TGTGCCAGCAGCCCCGAGGTTGGGAACACCGGGGAGCTGTTTTTT
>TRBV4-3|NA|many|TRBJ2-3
CASSQDERGSTDTQYF
TGCGCCAGCAGCCAAGATGAGAGGGGTAGCACAGATACGCAGTATTTT
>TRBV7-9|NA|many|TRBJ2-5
CASSDLSGATQETQYF
TGTGCCAGCAGCGATCTGTCAGGAGCGACCCAAGAGACCCAGTACTTC
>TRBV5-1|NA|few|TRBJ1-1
CASSSRQLNTEAFF
TGCGCCAGCAGCAGCCGACAGCTGAACACTGAAGCTTTCTTT
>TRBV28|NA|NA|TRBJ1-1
CASRYSGELEAFF
TGTGCCAGCAGGTATAGCGGAGAGCTAGAAGCTTTCTTT
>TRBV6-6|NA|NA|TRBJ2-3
CASSRLNPSTDTQYF
TGTGCCAGCAGTAGACTAAATCCTAGCACAGATACGCAGTATTTT
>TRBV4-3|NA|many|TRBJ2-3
CASSSVGDTDTQYF
TGCGCCAGCAGCTCAGTCGGGGACACAGATACGCAGTATTTT
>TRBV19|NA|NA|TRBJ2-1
CASSTGVEQFF
TGTGCCAGTAGTACAGGGGTAGAGCAGTTCTTC
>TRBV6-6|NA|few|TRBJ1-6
CASSYSRDYNSPLHF
TGTGCCAGCAGTTACAGCAGGGATTATAATTCACCCCTCCACTTT
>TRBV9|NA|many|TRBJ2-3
CASSVEAADTTDTQYF
TGTGCCAGCAGCGTAGAGGCAGCCGACACCACAGATACGCAGTATTTT
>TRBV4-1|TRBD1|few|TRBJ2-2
CASSQSRQGRNTGELFF
TGCGCCAGCAGCCAAAGTCGACAGGGCAGGAACACCGGGGAGCTGTTTTTT
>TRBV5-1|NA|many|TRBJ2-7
CASSLYGNYEQYF
TGCGCCAGCAGCTTGTACGGGAACTACGAGCAGTACTTC
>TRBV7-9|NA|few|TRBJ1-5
CASNQGSHQPQHF
TGTGCCAGCAATCAGGGGTCGCATCAGCCCCAGCATTTT
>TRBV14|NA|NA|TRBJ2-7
CASSPRGRALYEQYF
TGTGCCAGCAGCCCCAGGGGGAGGGCGTTATACGAGCAGTACTTC
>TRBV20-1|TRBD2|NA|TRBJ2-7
CSARERASGYFYEQYF
TGCAGTGCTAGAGAAAGGGCTAGCGGGTATTTCTACGAGCAGTACTTC
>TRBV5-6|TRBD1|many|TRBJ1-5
CASSSGTGGGQPQHF
TGTGCCAGCAGCAGCGGGACAGGGGGCGGTCAGCCCCAGCATTTT
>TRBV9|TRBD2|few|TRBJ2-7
CASSAHPSGNYEQYF
TGTGCCAGCAGCGCCCATCCAAGCGGGAACTACGAGCAGTACTTC
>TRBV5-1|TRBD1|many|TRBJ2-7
CATPRTGIPYEQYF
TGCGCCACCCCTAGGACAGGAATCCCGTACGAGCAGTACTTC